This T cell receptor (beta chain) was found in a study of Ad26.COV2.S vaccination and SARS-CoV-2 variants. Study background: Participants got Ad26.COV2.S intramuscularly, once or twice 56 days apart.

The V gene's germline CDR1 is LNHDA and CDR2 SQIVND (reference sequence). Trimming took 5 bases from V and 4 from J; bases not matched to a gene: 8. The CDR3 length is 16 residues. This clone was seen a single time. As to treatment: roughly 18 received Ad26.COV2.S at low or high dose, single or two shots; about 5 received placebo; per-sample allocation not given. Sample collection was performed on day 63 after the first vaccine or placebo injection. Generated by immunoSEQ multiplex PCR, the TCRdb table keeps only in-frame clones and is missing some. The data contain 300,000 to 350,000 clones, roughly 90% of them singletons.

This chain connects TRBV19 to TRBJ2-1, with 10 bases lining up with TRBD2. This clonotype was sampled from a person between 18 and 65 years old who received the Ad26.COV2.S COVID-19 vaccine or a placebo. Material: peripheral blood, obtained in a trial of Ad26.COV2.S vaccine versus placebo. CDR3 amino acids: CASSLSGLAAYNEQFF. As DNA, the CDR3 is TGTGCCAGTAGTCTAAGCGGACTAGCGGCTTACAATGAGCAGTTCTTC.